This T cell receptor beta chain was obtained from a study of blood T cell repertoires in COVID-19. Study-wide background: Italy, Spain and the United States were the sources of the convalescent and acute COVID-19 samples.

The CDR3 has 14 residues. With 4 bases removed from V and 3 bases from J, the gap between germline ends came to 12 bases. Germline CDR1 is WSHSY and CDR2 is SAAADI. In the original analysis: Amplification from reference gene primers served as the basis for estimated nucleated cell counts. Sequenced by immunoSEQ multiplex PCR; TCRdb stores in-frame clones only, minus some. V and J calls and clone size are copied from that table; D and trimming were computed from the DNA. The repertoire consists of under 150,000 clones, with about 82% occurring once and the leading ten covering around 6.2%. Participant ages covered about 18 to 100 years across about 22 US areas. Recovered Cohort 3 donors showed two negative PCRs, clearance, or symptom resolution.

This receptor was taken from a woman aged 40 to 50 who had recovered from COVID-19. The chain joins TRBV10-2 to TRBJ1-1; perhaps TRBD1 as D (5 bases). Sequencing was performed on PBMCs or T cells enriched from blood (not recorded which). The CDR3 here is CASSVGGWDTEAFF. The CDR3 region has the DNA TGCGCCAGCAGTGTTGGGGGGTGGGACACTGAAGCTTTCTTT.